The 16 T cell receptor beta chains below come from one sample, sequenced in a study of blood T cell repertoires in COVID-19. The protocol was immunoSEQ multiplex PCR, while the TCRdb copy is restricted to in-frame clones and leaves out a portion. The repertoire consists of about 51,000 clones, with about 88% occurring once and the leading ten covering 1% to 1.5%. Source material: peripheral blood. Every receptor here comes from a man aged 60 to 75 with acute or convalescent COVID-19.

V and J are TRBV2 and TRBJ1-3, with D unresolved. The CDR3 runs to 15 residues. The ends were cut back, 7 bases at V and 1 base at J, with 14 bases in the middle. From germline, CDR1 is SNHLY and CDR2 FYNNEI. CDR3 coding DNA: TGTGCCAGCACCGTCCAACAGTCTTCTGGAAACACCATATATTTT. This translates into CASTVQQSSGNTIYF.

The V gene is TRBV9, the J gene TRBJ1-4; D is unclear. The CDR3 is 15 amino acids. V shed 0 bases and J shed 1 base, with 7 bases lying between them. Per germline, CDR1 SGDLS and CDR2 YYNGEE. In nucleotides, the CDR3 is TGTGCCAGCAGCGTAGCTGCGGGAACTAATGAAAAACTGTTTTTT. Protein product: CASSVAAGTNEKLFF.

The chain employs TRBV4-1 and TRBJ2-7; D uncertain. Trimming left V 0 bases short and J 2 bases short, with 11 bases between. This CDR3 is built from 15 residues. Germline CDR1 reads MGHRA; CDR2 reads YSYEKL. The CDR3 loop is CASSQDGGSAYEQYF. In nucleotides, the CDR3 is TGCGCCAGCAGCCAAGATGGCGGCTCCGCCTACGAGCAGTACTTC.

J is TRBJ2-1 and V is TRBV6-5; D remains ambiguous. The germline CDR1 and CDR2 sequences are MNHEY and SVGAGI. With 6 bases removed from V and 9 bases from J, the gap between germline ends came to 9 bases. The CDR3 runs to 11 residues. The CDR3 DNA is TGTGCCAGCAGCCCAGGTGGTGAGCAGTTCTTC. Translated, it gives CASSPGGEQFF.

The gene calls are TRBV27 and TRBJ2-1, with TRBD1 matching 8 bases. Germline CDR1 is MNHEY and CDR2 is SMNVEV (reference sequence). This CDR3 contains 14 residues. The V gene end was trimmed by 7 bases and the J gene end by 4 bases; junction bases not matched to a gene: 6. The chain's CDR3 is CASIQGAGYNEQFF. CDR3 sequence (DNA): TGTGCCAGCATTCAGGGGGCGGGATACAATGAGCAGTTCTTC.

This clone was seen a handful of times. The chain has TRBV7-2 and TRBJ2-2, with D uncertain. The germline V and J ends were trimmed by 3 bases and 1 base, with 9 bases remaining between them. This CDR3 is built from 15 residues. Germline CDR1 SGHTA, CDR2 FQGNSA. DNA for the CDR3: TGTGCCAGCAGCTTTTTTGGCCAGAACACCGGGGAGCTGTTTTTT. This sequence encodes CASSFFGQNTGELFF. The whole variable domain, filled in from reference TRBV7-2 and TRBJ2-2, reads GAGVSQSPSNKVTEKGKDVELRCDPISGHTALYWYRQSLGQGLEFLIYFQGNSAPDKSGLPSDRFSAERTGGSVSTLTIQRTQQEDSAVYLCASSFFGQNTGELFFGEGSRLTVL.

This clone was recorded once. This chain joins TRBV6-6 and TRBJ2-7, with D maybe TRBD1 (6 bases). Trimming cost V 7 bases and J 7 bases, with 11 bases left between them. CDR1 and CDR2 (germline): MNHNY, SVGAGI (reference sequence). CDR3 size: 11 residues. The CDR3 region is CASMRGSEQYF. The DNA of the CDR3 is TGTGCCAGCATGAGGGGGAGTGAGCAGTACTTC.

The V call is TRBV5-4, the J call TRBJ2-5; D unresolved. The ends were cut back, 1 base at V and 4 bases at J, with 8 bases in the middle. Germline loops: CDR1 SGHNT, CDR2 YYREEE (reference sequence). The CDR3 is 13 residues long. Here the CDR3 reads CASSLRTGETQYF. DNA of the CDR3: TGTGCCAGCAGCTTGAGAACGGGAGAGACCCAGTACTTC. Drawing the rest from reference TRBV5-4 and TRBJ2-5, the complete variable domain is ETGVTQSPTHLIKTRGQQVTLRCSSQSGHNTVSWYQQALGQGPQFIFQYYREEENGRGNFPPRFSGLQFPNYSSELNVNALELDDSALYLCASSLRTGETQYFGPGTRLLVL.

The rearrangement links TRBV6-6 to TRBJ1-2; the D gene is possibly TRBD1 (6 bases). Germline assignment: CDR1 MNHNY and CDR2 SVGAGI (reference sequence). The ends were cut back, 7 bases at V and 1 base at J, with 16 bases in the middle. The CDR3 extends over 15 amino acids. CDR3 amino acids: CASTRGGRDNYGYTF. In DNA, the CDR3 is TGTGCCAGCACTAGGGGGGGGCGAGATAACTATGGCTACACCTTC.

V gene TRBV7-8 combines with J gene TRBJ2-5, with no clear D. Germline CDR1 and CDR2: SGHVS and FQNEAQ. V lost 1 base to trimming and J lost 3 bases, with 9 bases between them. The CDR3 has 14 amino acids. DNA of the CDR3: TGTGCCAGCAGCTTAGTCTATGATGAAGAGACCCAGTACTTC. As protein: CASSLVYDEETQYF.

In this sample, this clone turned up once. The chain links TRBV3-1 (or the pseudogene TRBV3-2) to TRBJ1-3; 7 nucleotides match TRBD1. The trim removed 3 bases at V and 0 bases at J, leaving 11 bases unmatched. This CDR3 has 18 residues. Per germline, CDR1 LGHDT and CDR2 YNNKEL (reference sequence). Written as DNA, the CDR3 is TGTGCCAGCAGCCAGGGGACAGCTACCTTAAGCTCTGGAAACACCATATATTTT. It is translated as CASSQGTATLSSGNTIYF.

CDR3 in DNA: TGTGCCAGCAGCGGGGGCCCCTTTAACTATGGCTACACCTTC. It codes for CASSGGPFNYGYTF. V and J are TRBV11-2 and TRBJ1-2; possibly TRBD1 for D (6 bases). Trimming pared 5 bases from V and 1 base from J, leaving 11 bases between. CDR1 SGHAT and CDR2 FQNNGV come from the germline V gene. This CDR3 contains 14 residues.

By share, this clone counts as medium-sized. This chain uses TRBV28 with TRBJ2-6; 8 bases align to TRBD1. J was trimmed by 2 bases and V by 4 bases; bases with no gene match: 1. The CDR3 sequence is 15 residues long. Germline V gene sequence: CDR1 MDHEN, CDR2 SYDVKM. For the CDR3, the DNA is TGTGCCAGCAGTTCAGGGGGCGCTGGGGCCAACGTCCTGACTTTC. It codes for CASSSGGAGANVLTF.

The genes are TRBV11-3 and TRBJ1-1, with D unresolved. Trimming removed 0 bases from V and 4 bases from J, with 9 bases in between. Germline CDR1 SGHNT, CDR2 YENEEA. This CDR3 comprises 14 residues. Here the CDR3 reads CASSLDGGGTEAFF. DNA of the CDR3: TGTGCCAGCAGCTTAGATGGTGGAGGCACTGAAGCTTTCTTT.

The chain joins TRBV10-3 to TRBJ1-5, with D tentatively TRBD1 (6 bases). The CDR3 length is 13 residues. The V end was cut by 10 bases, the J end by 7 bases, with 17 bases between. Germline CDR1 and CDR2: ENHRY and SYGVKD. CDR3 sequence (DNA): TGTGCCACAAGTCCGGGGGGCCCCCAGCCCCAGCATTTT. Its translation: CATSPGGPQPQHF.

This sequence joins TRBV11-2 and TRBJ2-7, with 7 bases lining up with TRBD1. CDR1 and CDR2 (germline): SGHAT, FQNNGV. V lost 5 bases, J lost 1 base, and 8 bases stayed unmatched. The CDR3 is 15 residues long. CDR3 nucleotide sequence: TGTGCCAGCAGCACTTACAGGGGTCGGTCCTACGAGCAGTACTTC. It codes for CASSTYRGRSYEQYF.